This TCR beta chain came from a study of T-cell reconstitution after alpha-beta-depleted transplantation in children. Germline loops: CDR1 WSHSY, CDR2 SAAADI. The CDR3 consists of 13 residues. Losses at the gene ends were 8 bases for V and 4 bases for J; bases not matched to a gene: 6. This clonotype was recorded at least ten times. Unique molecular identifiers featured in how the TCRbeta library was prepared. TCRdb reanalysed the PCR reads using MiXCR and keeps one entry per CDR3 protein. The data contain roughly 89,000 distinct CDR3 sequences, 12% of them singletons. This TCR came from a human donor who donated a stem cell graft to a child with inherited bone marrow failure. The sample here was PBMCs from the stem cell graft donor, taken from the stem cell graft. V and J are TRBV10-2 and TRBJ2-7; 9 positions agree with TRBD2. The CDR3: CASAREGGYEQYF. CDR3 DNA sequence: TGCGCCAGCGCGCGGGAGGGCGGGTACGAGCAGTACTTC.